A single sample gave rise to the 20 T cell receptor beta chains below, sequenced in a study of shared clonotypes between healthy human individuals. The method was immunoSEQ multiplex PCR; TCRdb's version includes in-frame clones alone and lacks a portion of them. The data show about 1.5 million clones, 95% to 99% seen once. The sequenced material came from naive CD4+ T cells sorted from blood. Subset given: CD45RA+ positively selected. These receptors were taken from a young man in good health.

This clone occurred once. The chain is built from TRBV5-1 and TRBJ2-5; 11 bases fit TRBD2. Unmatched junction bases numbered 5, after V lost 7 bases and J lost 3 bases. Germline V gene sequence: CDR1 SGHRS, CDR2 YFSETQ. This CDR3 has 14 amino acids. This chain's CDR3 is CASSGLAAKETQYF. The CDR3 DNA follows: TGCGCCAGCTCGGGACTAGCGGCGAAAGAGACCCAGTACTTC. Together with reference TRBV5-1 and TRBJ2-5, the CDR3 gives the full variable domain: KAGVTQTPRYLIKTRGQQVTLSCSPISGHRSVSWYQQTPGQGLQFLFEYFSETQRNKGNFPGRFSGRQFSNSRSEMNVSTLELGDSALYLCASSGLAAKETQYFGPGTRLLVL.

The V call is TRBV2, the J call TRBJ2-1; 8 nucleotides align to TRBD2. Germline CDR1 is SNHLY and CDR2 is FYNNEI. V was pared by 5 bases and J by 12 bases, with 15 bases of the junction left unmatched. The CDR3 spans 15 residues. The CDR3 sequence: CASSPGLELPFVQFF. CDR3 bases: TGTGCCAGCAGTCCGGGACTAGAGTTGCCCTTCGTGCAGTTCTTC.

This chain links TRBV30 with TRBJ1-4, with 7 bases aligning to TRBD1. The CDR3 covers 13 residues. The J segment lost 5 bases and the V segment lost 8 bases, leaving 8 bases of the junction unmatched. Germline assignment: CDR1 GTSNPN and CDR2 SVGIG (reference sequence). The CDR3 here is CAHRQGPNEKLFF. CDR3 nucleotides: TGTGCCCATCGACAGGGCCCCAATGAAAAACTGTTTTTT.

CDR3 coding DNA: TGTGCCAGCAGTTACCCGGGACAGAACGAGCAGTACTTC. Protein sequence: CASSYPGQNEQYF. The chain carries TRBV6-5 and TRBJ2-7; 7 nucleotides line up with TRBD1. The CDR3 is 13 amino acids. With V trimmed by 2 bases and J by 5 bases, 3 bases remained unmatched. CDR1 MNHEY and CDR2 SVGAGI come from the germline V gene.

The CDR3 region is CASSPVGRAVNEQFF. CDR3 sequence (DNA): TGTGCCAGCAGCCCGGTGGGGAGGGCGGTCAATGAGCAGTTCTTC. The rearrangement uses TRBV4-2 and TRBJ2-1; 7 nucleotides agree with TRBD2. Germline trimming cut 4 bases from V and 6 bases from J; bases unmatched to any gene: 9. This CDR3 spans 15 amino acids. CDR1 and CDR2 from the germline V gene are LGHNA and YNFKEQ.

This chain links TRBV15 with TRBJ1-5; a weak D match, TRBD1 (6 bases). This CDR3 comprises 16 residues. V gave up 0 bases and J gave up 9 bases, with 18 bases separating them. The germline V gene has CDR1 LNHNV and CDR2 YYDKDF (reference sequence). CDR3 sequence: CATSRDQPQGGGPQHF. The CDR3 DNA is TGTGCCACCAGCAGAGATCAACCACAGGGCGGGGGGCCCCAGCATTTT.

This sequence joins TRBV5-4 and TRBJ2-1, with D maybe TRBD2 (7 bases). There are 15 residues in the CDR3. Trimming stripped 5 bases from V and 7 bases from J, with 19 bases between. Germline V lookup: CDR1 SGHNT, CDR2 YYREEE (reference sequence). CDR3 residues: CASSLGTTGRNEQFF. The CDR3 DNA reads as TGTGCCAGCAGTCTGGGGACAACCGGGAGGAATGAGCAGTTCTTC.

The chain carries TRBV10-3 and TRBJ2-2; 9 bases are a match to TRBD2. This CDR3 spans 14 amino acids. Germline trimming cut 4 bases from V and 7 bases from J; bases unmatched to any gene: 4. Germline CDR1 reads ENHRY; CDR2 reads SYGVKD. CDR3 sequence reads: CAISASGTRGELFF. The CDR3 DNA reads as TGTGCCATCAGTGCTAGCGGGACGCGCGGGGAGCTGTTTTTT.

This sequence joins TRBV29-1 and TRBJ2-3, with 8 positions matching TRBD1. This CDR3 region has 14 residues. Looked up from germline, CDR1 is SQVTM and CDR2 is ANQGSEA. The V and J ends lost 4 bases and 5 bases, in that order; junction bases with no gene match: 8. The CDR3 loop is CSVVVRGLIDTQYF. The CDR3 DNA is TGCAGCGTTGTCGTCAGGGGGCTGATAGATACGCAGTATTTT.

The J gene is TRBJ2-3, the V gene TRBV7-2, with 9 bases that match TRBD1. Looked up from germline, CDR1 is SGHTA and CDR2 is FQGNSA. With 3 bases clipped from V and 7 bases from J, the junction kept 8 bases outside the gene matches. The CDR3 runs to 15 residues. In DNA, the CDR3 is TGTGCCAGCAGCTTCGCCGGGACAGGGAAAAATACGCAGTATTTT. Translating it yields CASSFAGTGKNTQYF.

V is TRBV21-1 and J is TRBJ2-5; the DNA was not used to check the table's D call, TRBD2. TRBV21-1 is shown as a pseudogene. This CDR3 is 19 amino acids long. The CDR3 here is CASSKASASGRGGEETQYF. The CDR3 DNA reads TGTGCCAGCAGCAAAGCTTCGGCTAGCGGGAGGGGGGGCGAAGAGACCCAGTACTTC.

V usage is TRBV27 and J usage is TRBJ2-2; D remains unclear. CDR1 is MNHEY, CDR2 SMNVEV, per germline (reference sequence). The CDR3 is 13 residues long. Deletions cut 7 bases from V and 4 bases from J, with 10 bases between. Written as DNA, the CDR3 is TGTGCCAGCACCCTACTTGGCACCGGGGAGCTGTTTTTT. This translates into CASTLLGTGELFF.

The genes are TRBV5-4 and TRBJ2-2, with D perhaps TRBD1 or TRBD2 (5 bases each). Deletions cut 4 bases from V and 4 bases from J, with 17 bases between. Germline assignment: CDR1 SGHNT and CDR2 YYREEE (reference sequence). The CDR3 length is 16 residues. CDR3 DNA: TGTGCCAGCAGCGCCTACGGGGCGTCAAGCACCGGGGAGCTGTTTTTT. It is translated as CASSAYGASSTGELFF.

This chain connects TRBV28 to TRBJ2-7; no clear D gene. Trimming pared 7 bases from V and 1 base from J, leaving 11 bases between. In germline, CDR1 is MDHEN, CDR2 SYDVKM. This CDR3 contains 13 residues. CDR3 residues: CASTSYPSYEQYF. CDR3 in DNA: TGTGCCAGCACCTCTTACCCGTCCTACGAGCAGTACTTC.

J is TRBJ2-7 and V is TRBV19; D possibly uses TRBD1 or TRBD2 (5 bases each). Germline-derived CDR1 and CDR2 are LNHDA and SQIVND (reference sequence). Deletions cut 2 bases from V and 6 bases from J, with 14 bases between. The CDR3 has 14 amino acids. The CDR3 reads CASSIWDGALEQYF. Written as DNA, the CDR3 is TGTGCCAGTAGTATATGGGACGGGGCTCTCGAGCAGTACTTC.

This clone occurred once. The rearrangement links TRBV18 to TRBJ1-3, with D possibly being TRBD1 (5 bases). The CDR3 loop spans 15 amino acids. Germline V gene lookup returns CDR1 KGHSH and CDR2 LQKENI. Between the trimmed V and J ends, which lost 8 bases and 0 bases, there was a span of 14 bases. The CDR3 protein is CASRLRDHSGNTIYF. The CDR3 region has the DNA TGTGCCAGCCGCCTCCGGGACCACTCTGGAAACACCATATATTTT.

The gene calls are TRBV7-2 and TRBJ2-3; D not certain. The germline V and J ends were trimmed by 0 bases and 5 bases, with 6 bases remaining between them. This CDR3 region has 13 residues. Germline V gives CDR1 SGHTA, CDR2 FQGNSA. The CDR3 is CASSLAQLDTQYF. For the CDR3, the DNA is TGTGCCAGCAGCTTAGCACAGCTAGATACGCAGTATTTT.

This clone was detected a few times. This chain connects TRBV4-1 to TRBJ1-5; the D is unclear. Germline V gene sequence: CDR1 MGHRA, CDR2 YSYEKL. The CDR3 has 13 amino acids. The ends were cut back, 0 bases at V and 5 bases at J, with 5 bases in the middle. CDR3 sequence: CASSQDPHQPQHF. CDR3 nucleotide sequence: TGCGCCAGCAGCCAAGATCCGCATCAGCCCCAGCATTTT.

The chain recombines TRBV2 with TRBJ2-1; 8 bases line up with TRBD1. This CDR3 is 15 amino acids long. The germline V gene has CDR1 SNHLY and CDR2 FYNNEI. Trimming took 3 bases from V and 2 from J; bases not matched to a gene: 3. CDR3 amino acids: CASSEDRVPYNEQFF. The CDR3 DNA is TGTGCCAGCAGTGAGGACAGGGTACCCTACAATGAGCAGTTCTTC.

The genes are TRBV5-6 and TRBJ2-1; TRBD1 agrees at 7 bases. With 2 bases clipped from V and 2 bases from J, the junction kept 4 bases outside the gene matches. The CDR3 is 15 residues long. Per germline, CDR1 SGHDT and CDR2 YYEEEE. The CDR3 bases are TGTGCCAGCAGCTTTTTACAGGGGACCTACAATGAGCAGTTCTTC. Protein sequence: CASSFLQGTYNEQFF.